The 8 T cell receptor beta chains listed next were all sequenced from one sample in a study of blood T cell repertoires in COVID-19. TCRdb's copy holds only in-frame clones and misses some; the assay was immunoSEQ multiplex PCR. This repertoire shows 250,000 to 300,000 clones, around 87% found once; its top ten account for around 1.5%. The specimen sequenced was peripheral blood. The origin of the receptors is a woman aged 40 to 50 who had recovered from COVID-19.

This chain links TRBV5-4 with TRBJ1-2; D might be TRBD1 (5 bases). V lost 3 bases and J lost 8, with 17 bases in between. The CDR3 has 14 amino acids. CDR1 and CDR2 from the germline V gene are SGHNT and YYREEE (reference sequence). The CDR3 bases are TGTGCCAGCAGCTCCCGGACGGGACTTGAAGGCTACACCTTC. This encodes CASSSRTGLEGYTF.

The gene calls are TRBV4-1 and TRBJ1-2; no firm D call. The CDR3 totals 13 residues. V lost 1 base to trimming and J lost 5 bases, with 8 bases between them. Per germline, CDR1 MGHRA and CDR2 YSYEKL. The CDR3 DNA reads TGCGCCAGCAGCCAAGGCAGGACTTATGGCTACACCTTC. It translates to CASSQGRTYGYTF.

This clone was seen a few times. The chain is built from TRBV3-1 (or the pseudogene TRBV3-2) and TRBJ1-2; tentative D call: TRBD1 (5 bases). The CDR3 runs 14 residues. Germline V gene lookup returns CDR1 LGHDT and CDR2 YNNKEL (reference sequence). The V end was cut by 4 bases, the J end by 7 bases, with 16 bases between. The CDR3 coding sequence is TGTGCCAGCAGCCCCCAGCCCCGCGGGGGTGGCTACACCTTC. It encodes CASSPQPRGGGYTF.

The gene calls are TRBV10-2 and TRBJ2-7, with D possibly being TRBD1 (6 bases). Germline lookup yields CDR1 WSHSY and CDR2 SAAADI. V was trimmed by 8 bases and J by 2 bases, leaving 13 bases between them. The CDR3 contains 13 residues. The chain's CDR3 is CASSPGDPYEQYF. The CDR3 coding sequence is TGCGCCAGCTCTCCAGGGGATCCCTACGAGCAGTACTTC.

The chain joins TRBV2 to TRBJ2-7; 7 bases line up with TRBD1. The germline V gene encodes CDR1 SNHLY and CDR2 FYNNEI. The CDR3 contains 12 residues. V gave up 8 bases and J gave up 0 bases; unmatched junction bases: 1. The CDR3 DNA sequence: TGTGCCAGCGGGACAGTCTCCTACGAGCAGTACTTC. Translation gives CASGTVSYEQYF. Drawing the rest from reference TRBV2 and TRBJ2-7, the complete variable domain is EPEVTQTPSHQVTQMGQEVILRCVPISNHLYFYWYRQILGQKVEFLVSFYNNEISEKSEIFDDQFSVERPDGSNFTLKIRSTKLEDSAMYFCASGTVSYEQYFGPGTRLTVT.

V gene TRBV3-1 (or the pseudogene TRBV3-2) combines with J gene TRBJ1-2; 7 bases fit TRBD1. Unmatched junction bases numbered 5, after V lost 4 bases and J lost 6 bases. This CDR3 has 13 residues. Germline lookup yields CDR1 LGHDT and CDR2 YNNKEL (reference sequence). The CDR3 is CASSRPGQHGYTF. The CDR3 DNA follows: TGTGCCAGCAGCCGACCGGGACAGCATGGCTACACCTTC.

The rearrangement links TRBV5-1 to TRBJ2-5; D not certain. Per germline, CDR1 SGHRS and CDR2 YFSETQ. CDR3 size: 13 residues. V lost 2 bases and J 5 bases, leaving 10 bases between the germline ends. The CDR3 nucleotides read TGCGCCAGCAGCTTATGGCAGATGGAGACCCAGTACTTC. It translates to CASSLWQMETQYF.

The chain has TRBV5-1 and TRBJ2-7; TRBD1 aligns across 8 bases. The V gene end was trimmed by 4 bases and the J gene end by 2 bases; junction bases not matched to a gene: 5. The CDR3 length is 14 residues. Looked up from germline, CDR1 is SGHRS and CDR2 is YFSETQ. CDR3 region: CASSPDRATYEQYF. Written as DNA, the CDR3 is TGCGCCAGCAGCCCGGACAGGGCAACCTACGAGCAGTACTTC. The entire variable domain, with the rest obtained from reference TRBV5-1 and TRBJ2-7, is as follows: KAGVTQTPRYLIKTRGQQVTLSCSPISGHRSVSWYQQTPGQGLQFLFEYFSETQRNKGNFPGRFSGRQFSNSRSEMNVSTLELGDSALYLCASSPDRATYEQYFGPGTRLTVT.